This TCR beta chain was recovered during a study of PD-1 blockade in classical Hodgkin lymphoma. Notes on the study in general: Nothing has yet pinned down what causes the repertoire differences, possibly disease activity or prior therapy. Reports described newly diagnosed patients as having lower baseline TCR diversity than healthy donors.

Comments on this clone: Its antigen remains unknown.

The table came from immunoSEQ multiplex PCR; TCRdb's copy has only in-frame clones and leaves some out. The sample records tens of thousands of clones, 85% to 95% being singletons. Specified time point: newly diagnosed, previously untreated cHL patient sample. Comparison used PBMCs from newly diagnosed, untreated classical Hodgkin lymphoma. The receptor comes from a human donor with classical Hodgkin lymphoma. The specimen sequenced was peripheral blood mononuclear cells (PBMCs).

The CDR3 loop reads CASSPRQGETQYF. The CDR3 region has the DNA TGTGCCAGCTCACCCCGCCAGGGAGAGACCCAGTACTTC. The chain has TRBV18 and TRBJ2-5, with D tentatively TRBD1 (5 bases). The germline gives CDR1 KGHSH, CDR2 LQKENI. This CDR3 has 13 residues. V lost 3 bases and J 4 bases, leaving 9 bases between the germline ends.